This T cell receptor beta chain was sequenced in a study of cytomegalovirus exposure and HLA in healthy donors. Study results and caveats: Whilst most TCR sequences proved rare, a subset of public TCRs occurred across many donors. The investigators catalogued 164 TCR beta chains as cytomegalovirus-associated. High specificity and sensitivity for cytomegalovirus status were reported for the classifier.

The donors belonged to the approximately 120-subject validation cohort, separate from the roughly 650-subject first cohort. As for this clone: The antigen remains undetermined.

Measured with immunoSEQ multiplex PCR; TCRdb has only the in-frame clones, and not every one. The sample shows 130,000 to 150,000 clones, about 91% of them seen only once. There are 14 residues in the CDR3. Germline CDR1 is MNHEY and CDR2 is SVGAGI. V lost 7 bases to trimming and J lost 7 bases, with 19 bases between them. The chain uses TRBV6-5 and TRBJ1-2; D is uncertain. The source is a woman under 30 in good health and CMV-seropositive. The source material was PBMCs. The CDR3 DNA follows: TGTGCCAGCACTGCGAGAGAGAGAGCGGGTGGCTACACCTTC. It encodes CASTARERAGGYTF.